This T cell receptor (beta chain) was documented in a study of blood T cell repertoires in COVID-19. CDR1 is SGHNT and CDR2 is YYREEE in the germline V gene (reference sequence). This CDR3 is built from 15 residues. The V end lost 4 bases, the J end lost 4 bases, and 18 bases lay between the germline ends. Method: immunoSEQ multiplex PCR; TCRdb's copy keeps in-frame clones and lacks some. This table holds under 300,000 clones, about 90% found once. The V gene is TRBV5-4, the J gene TRBJ2-7; D is perhaps TRBD2 (5 bases). The sequenced sample was peripheral blood. This sequence was found in a woman younger than 45 with COVID-19, enrolled during active disease. DNA of the CDR3: TGTGCCAGCAGCCCTAGCTTGGGGAATGGTTACGAGCAGTACTTC. It is translated as CASSPSLGNGYEQYF.